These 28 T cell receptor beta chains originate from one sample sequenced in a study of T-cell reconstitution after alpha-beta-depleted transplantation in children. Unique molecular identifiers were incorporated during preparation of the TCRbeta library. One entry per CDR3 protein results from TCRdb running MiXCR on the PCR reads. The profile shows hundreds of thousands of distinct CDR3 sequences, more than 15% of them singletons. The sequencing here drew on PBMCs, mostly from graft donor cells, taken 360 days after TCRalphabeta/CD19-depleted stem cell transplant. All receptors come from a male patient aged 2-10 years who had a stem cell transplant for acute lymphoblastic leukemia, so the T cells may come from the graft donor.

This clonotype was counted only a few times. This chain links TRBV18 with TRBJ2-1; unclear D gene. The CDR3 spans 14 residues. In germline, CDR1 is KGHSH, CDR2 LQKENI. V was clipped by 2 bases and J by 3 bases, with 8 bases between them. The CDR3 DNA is TGTGCCAGCTCACCAGCAGGCAACTACAATGAGCAGTTCTTC. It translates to CASSPAGNYNEQFF.

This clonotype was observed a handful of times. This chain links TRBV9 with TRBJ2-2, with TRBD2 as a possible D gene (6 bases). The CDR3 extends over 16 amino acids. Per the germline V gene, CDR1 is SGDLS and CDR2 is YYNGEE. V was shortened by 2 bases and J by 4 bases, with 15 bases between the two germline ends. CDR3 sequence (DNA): TGTGCCAGCAGCGTGGGGTCGCAGGGAGGCACCGGGGAGCTGTTTTTT. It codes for CASSVGSQGGTGELFF.

This chain's CDR3 is CSVNLPGESNQPQHF. The CDR3 nucleotides read TGCAGCGTTAATCTTCCAGGGGAGAGCAATCAGCCCCAGCATTTT. The gene calls are TRBV29-1 and TRBJ1-5; maybe TRBD1 (6 bases). The V end was cut by 5 bases, the J end by 1 base, with 15 bases between. From germline, CDR1 is SQVTM and CDR2 ANQGSEA. CDR3 length: 15 amino acids.

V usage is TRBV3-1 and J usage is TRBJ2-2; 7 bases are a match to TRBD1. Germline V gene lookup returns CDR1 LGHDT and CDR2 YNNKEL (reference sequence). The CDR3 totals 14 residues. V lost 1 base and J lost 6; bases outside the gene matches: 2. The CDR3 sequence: CASSQADRAGELFF. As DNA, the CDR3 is TGTGCCAGCAGCCAAGCAGACAGGGCCGGGGAGCTGTTTTTT.

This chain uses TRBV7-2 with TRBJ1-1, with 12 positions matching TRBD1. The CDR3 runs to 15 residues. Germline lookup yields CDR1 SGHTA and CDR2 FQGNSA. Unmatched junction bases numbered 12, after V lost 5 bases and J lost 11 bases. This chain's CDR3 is CASSLGGTGGARAFF. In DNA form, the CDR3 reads TGTGCCAGCAGCCTAGGGGGGACAGGGGGCGCAAGGGCTTTCTTT.

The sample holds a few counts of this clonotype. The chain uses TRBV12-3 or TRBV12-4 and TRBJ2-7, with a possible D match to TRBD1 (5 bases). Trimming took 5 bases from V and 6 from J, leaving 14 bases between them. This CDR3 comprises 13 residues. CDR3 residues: CASSPDQGTEQYF. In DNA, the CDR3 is TGTGCCAGCAGTCCGGACCAGGGAACCGAGCAGTACTTC.

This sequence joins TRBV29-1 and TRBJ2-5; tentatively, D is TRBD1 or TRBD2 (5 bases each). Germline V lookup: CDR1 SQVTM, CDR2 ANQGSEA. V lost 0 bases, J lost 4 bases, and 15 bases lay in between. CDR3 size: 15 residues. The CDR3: CSVEDIIRDGETQYF. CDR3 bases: TGCAGCGTTGAAGACATAATCAGGGACGGAGAGACCCAGTACTTC.

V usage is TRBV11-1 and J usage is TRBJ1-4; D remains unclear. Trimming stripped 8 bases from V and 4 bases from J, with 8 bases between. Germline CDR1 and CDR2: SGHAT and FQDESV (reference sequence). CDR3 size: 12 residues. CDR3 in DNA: TGTGCCAGCGGGCAGAATAATGAAAAACTGTTTTTT. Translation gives CASGQNNEKLFF. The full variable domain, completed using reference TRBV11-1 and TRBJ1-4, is EAEVAQSPRYKITEKSQAVAFWCDPISGHATLYWYRQILGQGPELLVQFQDESVVDDSQLPKDRFSAERLKGVDSTLKIQPAELGDSAMYLCASGQNNEKLFFGSGTQLSVL.

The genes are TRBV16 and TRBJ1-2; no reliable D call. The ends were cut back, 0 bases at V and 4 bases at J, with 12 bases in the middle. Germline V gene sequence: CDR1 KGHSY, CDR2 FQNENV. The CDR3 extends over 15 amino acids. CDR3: CASSQSPQHSYGYTF. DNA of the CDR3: TGTGCCAGCAGCCAATCCCCCCAGCACTCCTATGGCTACACCTTC.

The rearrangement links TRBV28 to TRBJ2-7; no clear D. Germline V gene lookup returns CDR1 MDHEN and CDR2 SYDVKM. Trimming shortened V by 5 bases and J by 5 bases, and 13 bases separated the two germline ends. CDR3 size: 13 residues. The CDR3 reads CASSEAPTHEQYF. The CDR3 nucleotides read TGTGCCAGCAGTGAGGCCCCCACCCACGAGCAGTACTTC.

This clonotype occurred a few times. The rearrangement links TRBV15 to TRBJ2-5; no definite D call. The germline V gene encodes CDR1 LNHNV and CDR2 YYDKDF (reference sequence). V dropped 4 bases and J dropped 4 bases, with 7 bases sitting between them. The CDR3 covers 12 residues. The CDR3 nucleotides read TGTGCCACCAGCACCCAGGTAGAGACCCAGTACTTC. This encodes CATSTQVETQYF.

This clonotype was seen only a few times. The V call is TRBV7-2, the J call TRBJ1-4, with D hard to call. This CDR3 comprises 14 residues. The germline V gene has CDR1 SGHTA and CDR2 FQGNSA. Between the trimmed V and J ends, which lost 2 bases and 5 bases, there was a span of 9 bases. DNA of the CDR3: TGTGCCAGCAGCTTATTGAGTCCCAATGAAAAACTGTTTTTT. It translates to CASSLLSPNEKLFF. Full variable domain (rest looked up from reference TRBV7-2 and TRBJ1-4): GAGVSQSPSNKVTEKGKDVELRCDPISGHTALYWYRQSLGQGLEFLIYFQGNSAPDKSGLPSDRFSAERTGGSVSTLTIQRTQQEDSAVYLCASSLLSPNEKLFFGSGTQLSVL.

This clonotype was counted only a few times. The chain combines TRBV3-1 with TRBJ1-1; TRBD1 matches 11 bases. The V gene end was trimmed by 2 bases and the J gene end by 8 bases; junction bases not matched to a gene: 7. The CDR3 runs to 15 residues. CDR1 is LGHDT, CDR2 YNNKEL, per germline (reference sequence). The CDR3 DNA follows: TGTGCCAGCAGCCAACTTTCCGGGACAGGGGGAGAAGCTTTCTTT. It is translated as CASSQLSGTGGEAFF.

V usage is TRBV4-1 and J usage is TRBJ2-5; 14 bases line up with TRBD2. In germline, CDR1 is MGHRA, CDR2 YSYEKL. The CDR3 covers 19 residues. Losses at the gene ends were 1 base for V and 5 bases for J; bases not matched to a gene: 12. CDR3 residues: CASSQVLGLAGDYGETQYF. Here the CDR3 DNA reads TGCGCCAGCAGCCAAGTGCTGGGACTAGCGGGGGACTATGGGGAGACCCAGTACTTC.

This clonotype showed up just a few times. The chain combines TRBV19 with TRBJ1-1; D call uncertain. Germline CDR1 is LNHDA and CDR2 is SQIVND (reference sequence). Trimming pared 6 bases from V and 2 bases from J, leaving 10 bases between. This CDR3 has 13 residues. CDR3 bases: TGTGCCAGTAGCGAGAACAGAAACACTGAAGCTTTCTTT. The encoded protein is CASSENRNTEAFF.

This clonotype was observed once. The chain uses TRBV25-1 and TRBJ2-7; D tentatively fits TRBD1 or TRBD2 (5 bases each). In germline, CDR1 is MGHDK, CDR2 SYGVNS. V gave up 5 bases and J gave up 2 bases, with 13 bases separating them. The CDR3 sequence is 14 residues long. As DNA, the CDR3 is TGTGCCAGCAGTTTCCGGGACGGAGCCTACGAGCAGTACTTC. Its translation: CASSFRDGAYEQYF.

The CDR3 sequence: CASNLLWTLNPDTQYF. The CDR3 DNA reads TGTGCCAGCAACCTACTATGGACCCTTAACCCAGATACGCAGTATTTT. The J gene is TRBJ2-3, the V gene TRBV11-1; D ambiguous. Germline V gene sequence: CDR1 SGHAT, CDR2 FQDESV (reference sequence). The CDR3 is 16 residues long. Trimming pared 7 bases from V and 4 bases from J, leaving 21 bases between.

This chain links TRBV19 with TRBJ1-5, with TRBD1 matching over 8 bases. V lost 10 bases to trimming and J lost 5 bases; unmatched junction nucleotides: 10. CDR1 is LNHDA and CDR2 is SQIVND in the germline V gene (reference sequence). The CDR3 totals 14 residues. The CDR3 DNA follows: TGTGCCACCACACACCAGGACAGGGATCAGCCCCAGCATTTT. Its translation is CATTHQDRDQPQHF.

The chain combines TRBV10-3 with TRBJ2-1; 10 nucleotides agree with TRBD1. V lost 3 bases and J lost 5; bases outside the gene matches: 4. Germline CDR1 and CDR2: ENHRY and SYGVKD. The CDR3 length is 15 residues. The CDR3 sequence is CAISDDRGLDNEQFF. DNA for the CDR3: TGTGCCATCAGTGACGACAGGGGGCTAGACAATGAGCAGTTCTTC.

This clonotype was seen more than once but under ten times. This chain's CDR3 is CASSSGQVGTDTQYF. CDR3 sequence (DNA): TGTGCCAGCAGTTCAGGACAGGTCGGCACAGATACGCAGTATTTT. V and J are TRBV12-3 or TRBV12-4 and TRBJ2-3; 7 bases map to TRBD1. The CDR3 loop spans 15 amino acids. V gave up 4 bases and J gave up 1 base; unmatched junction bases: 5.

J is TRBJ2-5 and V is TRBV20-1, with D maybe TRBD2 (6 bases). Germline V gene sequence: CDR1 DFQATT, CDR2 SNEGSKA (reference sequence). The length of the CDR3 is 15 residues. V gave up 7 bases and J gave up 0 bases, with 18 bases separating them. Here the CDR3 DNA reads TGCAGTGGTCTGTCCGGGACTGTCTACCAAGAGACCCAGTACTTC. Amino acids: CSGLSGTVYQETQYF.

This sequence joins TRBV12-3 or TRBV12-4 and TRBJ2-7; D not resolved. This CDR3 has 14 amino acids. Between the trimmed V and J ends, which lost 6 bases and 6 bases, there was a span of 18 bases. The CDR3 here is CASSNRVGRAEQYF. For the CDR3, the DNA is TGTGCCAGCAGCAATCGGGTAGGTCGGGCCGAGCAGTACTTC.

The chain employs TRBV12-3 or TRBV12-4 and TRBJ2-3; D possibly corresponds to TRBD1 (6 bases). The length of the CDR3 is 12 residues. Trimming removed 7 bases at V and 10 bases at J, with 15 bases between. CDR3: CASTPQGLPQYF. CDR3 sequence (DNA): TGTGCCAGCACTCCACAGGGTCTCCCGCAGTATTTT.

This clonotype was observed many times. CDR3 in amino acids: CASRRDREETQYF. Here the CDR3 DNA reads TGTGCCAGCAGACGGGACAGGGAGGAGACCCAGTACTTC. The chain uses TRBV27 and TRBJ2-5; 9 bases fit TRBD1. Trimming took 6 bases from V and 5 from J; bases not matched to a gene: 4. The CDR3 totals 13 residues. Per the germline V gene, CDR1 is MNHEY and CDR2 is SMNVEV (reference sequence).

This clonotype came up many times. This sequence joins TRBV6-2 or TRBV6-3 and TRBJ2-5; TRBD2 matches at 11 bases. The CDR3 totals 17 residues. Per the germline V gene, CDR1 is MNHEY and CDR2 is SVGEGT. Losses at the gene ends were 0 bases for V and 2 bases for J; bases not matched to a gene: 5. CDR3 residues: CASSYSPLAGGQETQYF. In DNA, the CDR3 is TGTGCCAGCAGTTACTCCCCGCTAGCGGGGGGTCAAGAGACCCAGTACTTC.

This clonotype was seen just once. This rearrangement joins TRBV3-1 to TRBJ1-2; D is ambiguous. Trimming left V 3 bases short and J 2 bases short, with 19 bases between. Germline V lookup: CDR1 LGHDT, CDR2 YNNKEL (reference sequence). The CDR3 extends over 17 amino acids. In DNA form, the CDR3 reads TGTGCCAGCAGCCACCTCTACCCGATCAGGCCAAACTATGGCTACACCTTC. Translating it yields CASSHLYPIRPNYGYTF.

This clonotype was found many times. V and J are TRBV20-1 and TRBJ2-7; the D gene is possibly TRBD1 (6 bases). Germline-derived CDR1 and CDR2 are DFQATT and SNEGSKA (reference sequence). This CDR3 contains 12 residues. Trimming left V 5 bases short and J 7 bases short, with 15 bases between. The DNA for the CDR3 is TGCAGTGCTTACTTCACAGGGCGAGAGCAGTACTTC. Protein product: CSAYFTGREQYF.

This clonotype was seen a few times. This CDR3 is CASSIGQESNQPQHF. CDR3 bases: TGTGCCAGCAGCATCGGACAGGAGAGCAATCAGCCCCAGCATTTT. V and J are TRBV7-9 and TRBJ1-5, with 7 bases lining up with TRBD1. The CDR3 sequence is 15 residues long. The germline V gene encodes CDR1 SEHNR and CDR2 FQNEAQ (reference sequence). V lost 5 bases, J lost 1 base, and 5 bases stayed unmatched.